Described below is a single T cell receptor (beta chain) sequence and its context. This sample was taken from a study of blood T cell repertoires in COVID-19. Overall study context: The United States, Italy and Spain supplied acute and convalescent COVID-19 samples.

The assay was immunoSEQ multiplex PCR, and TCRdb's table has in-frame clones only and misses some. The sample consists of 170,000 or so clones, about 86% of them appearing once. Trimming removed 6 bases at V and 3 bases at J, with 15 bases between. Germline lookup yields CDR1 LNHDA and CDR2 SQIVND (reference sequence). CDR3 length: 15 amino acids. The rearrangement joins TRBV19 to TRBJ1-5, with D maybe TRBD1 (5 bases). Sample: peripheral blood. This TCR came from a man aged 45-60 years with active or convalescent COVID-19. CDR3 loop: CASRPEGGTNQPQHF. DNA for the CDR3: TGTGCCAGTAGACCCGAGGGAGGGACCAATCAGCCCCAGCATTTT.